This entry concerns a single TCR beta chain. This clone appeared a few times. Its recognized antigen is unknown. Base qualities are missing; no much larger clone stands one base away. Library prep was done by the immunoSEQ multiplex PCR assay. In the source study's methods: Repertoires were summarized in terms of richness and clonality, and significantly expanded and contracted clones between pre- and post-therapy samples were identified. TCRdb carries this immuneACCESS record with in-frame sequences only. Its versions omit some clonotypes, under half of them owing to an unresolved V gene in the studies checked, with the rest unexplained. Clone size and the V and J calls come from that table; the DNA yielded D and trimming. The sample contains 26,000 or so clones, about 83% of them found a single time. The ten largest clones add up to over 4.5% of the sample. This record comes from a study of neoadjuvant nivolumab and ipilimumab in lung cancer (dated by TCRdb to 2018 to 2021). Describing the broader study: Intravenous nivolumab was dosed at 3 mg/kg on days 1, 15 and 29, and in the combination arm ipilimumab 1 mg/kg was added on day 1 only. The major pathologic response (MPR) rate in the intention-to-treat population in each study arm was designated as the primary trial endpoint. Seven patients had matched pretherapy and resected tumor pairs analyzed, with four treated with nivolumab and three with nivolumab plus ipilimumab. The study compared TCR repertoires in pretherapy (baseline) peripheral blood with TCR repertoires in tumors resected at surgery following neoadjuvant immune checkpoint blockade. In the trial, around 42 patients with operable NSCLC were treated, of whom approximately 23 were randomized to nivolumab monotherapy and roughly 20 to nivolumab plus ipilimumab. The research as a whole found: From pretherapy to surgery, increases in tumor T-cell richness and clonality were observed in three of three dual-therapy tumors but in only two of four nivolumab-treated tumors. No significant correlation was found between TCR clonality and pathologic tumor regression, and only one major-pathologic-response sample was available for the clonality analysis. A small number of samples was subjected to TCR sequencing. Compared with tumor-adjacent uninvolved lung, resected tumors had greater TCR richness and clonality, and increases showed up in more of the dual-therapy-treated tumors. Richness in tumors resected after neoadjuvant therapy showed a positive correlation with pretherapy blood TCR richness (Spearman R ~ 0.85).

Including cysteine and phenylalanine, the CDR3 has 15 amino acids. Just CDR3 DNA is preserved here, 45 bases in frame from base 1. CDR1 and CDR2, looked up from the germline V gene (reference sequence), are WNHNN and SYGVQD. Cut back by 8 bases and 3 bases, the V and J ends lie 16 bases apart. In light of the paper, this sample's time point label describes: at surgical resection after neoadjuvant nivolumab +/- ipilimumab. Samples were obtained from the phase 2 randomized NEOSTAR trial, in which neoadjuvant nivolumab or nivolumab plus ipilimumab followed by surgery was tested in operable NSCLC. The source is an adult with non-small cell lung cancer. The specimen comprised tumor tissue, sampled after neoadjuvant nivolumab, alone or with ipilimumab, at or shortly before surgery. The V and J segments used are TRBV10-1 and TRBJ2-2, with the D gene too uncertain to name. The bases are TGCGCCAGCCTAGAGAGGTCTCGTGACACCGGGGAGCTGTTTTTT. This yields the protein CASLERSRDTGELFF.